This entry lists 28 T cell receptor beta chains sequenced from one sample in a study of T cell changes during pregnancy in multiple sclerosis. TCRdb keeps only in-frame clones here, not all; method: immunoSEQ multiplex PCR. Here the sample spans roughly 24,000 clones, 85% being singletons. Source: CD8+ T cells from peripheral blood mononuclear cells, taken before pregnancy. The receptors stem from a female donor with multiple sclerosis, enrolled in a pregnancy study.

The CDR3 region is CASSLQLAGAGEQYF. CDR3 nucleotide sequence: TGTGCCAGCAGCTTACAACTAGCGGGAGCGGGCGAGCAGTACTTC. V usage is TRBV13 and J usage is TRBJ2-7; 11 bases are a match to TRBD2. CDR3 length equals 15 residues. The germline V gene encodes CDR1 PRHDT and CDR2 FYEKMQ (reference sequence). Losses at the gene ends were 2 bases for V and 6 bases for J; bases not matched to a gene: 6.

The chain employs TRBV29-1 and TRBJ1-2; D call uncertain. The CDR3 is made up of 13 amino acids. In germline, CDR1 is SQVTM, CDR2 ANQGSEA. V dropped 3 bases and J dropped 2 bases, with 10 bases sitting between them. CDR3 loop: CSVDTRLNYGYTF. The CDR3 DNA is TGCAGCGTTGACACAAGACTGAACTATGGCTACACCTTC.

By share, this clone ranks as medium-sized. This rearrangement joins TRBV6-4 to TRBJ2-2; D may be TRBD1 (6 bases). Germline V gene data show CDR1 as MRHNA and CDR2 as SNTAGT. CDR3 length equals 14 residues. V shed 4 bases and J shed 4 bases, with 10 bases lying between them. The DNA of the CDR3 is TGTGCCAGCAGTGCACAGGGTCCCACCGGGGAGCTGTTTTTT. As protein: CASSAQGPTGELFF.

This chain links TRBV7-2 with TRBJ2-1; 9 bases agree with TRBD2. CDR1 and CDR2 (germline): SGHTA, FQGNSA. The CDR3 runs 15 residues. The trim removed 5 bases at V and 6 bases at J, leaving 8 bases unmatched. The CDR3 coding sequence is TGTGCCAGCAGCGGCCGGGGACTAGCTCGCAATGAGCAGTTCTTC. This gives the protein CASSGRGLARNEQFF.

This sequence joins TRBV10-1 and TRBJ2-7; D might be TRBD1 (6 bases). The V gene lost 1 base and the J gene lost 7 bases, with 14 bases spanning the gap. The CDR3 has 14 residues. Germline CDR1 is WNHNN and CDR2 is SYGVQD (reference sequence). CDR3 amino acids: CASSELAGAREQYF. CDR3 nucleotides: TGCGCCAGCAGTGAGTTGGCAGGGGCGAGGGAGCAGTACTTC.

This chain connects TRBV6-5 to TRBJ2-1, with D perhaps TRBD2 (5 bases). CDR3 length: 16 residues. Germline CDR1 and CDR2: MNHEY and SVGAGI. V dropped 1 base and J dropped 4 bases, with 14 bases sitting between them. CDR3 in DNA: TGTGCCAGCAGTTACTTCGGCAGCAGGACTTACAATGAGCAGTTCTTC. Translating it yields CASSYFGSRTYNEQFF.

The chain combines TRBV5-1 with TRBJ2-5, with 13 bases aligning to TRBD2. The CDR3 has 17 amino acids. V shed 4 bases and J 5 bases; nucleotides not matched to a gene: 11. The germline V gene encodes CDR1 SGHRS and CDR2 YFSETQ. CDR3 loop: CASSLTGLAGVIETQYF. DNA of the CDR3: TGCGCCAGCAGCCTCACCGGACTAGCGGGAGTAATTGAGACCCAGTACTTC.

The V call is TRBV6-6, the J call TRBJ2-7, with 7 bases fitting TRBD1. The ends lost 2 bases at V and 4 bases at J; junction bases unmatched: 11. The germline gives CDR1 MNHNY, CDR2 SVGAGI (reference sequence). The CDR3 consists of 16 residues. This CDR3 is CASSYPPGQRTYEQYF. CDR3 DNA sequence: TGTGCCAGCAGTTACCCGCCGGGACAGCGGACTTACGAGCAGTACTTC.

The J gene is TRBJ2-7, the V gene TRBV7-2, with TRBD2 as a possible D gene (5 bases). This CDR3 is built from 14 residues. The germline V gene encodes CDR1 SGHTA and CDR2 FQGNSA. V lost 5 bases and J lost 6, with 17 bases in between. CDR3 region: CASSHHLWESEQYF. CDR3 nucleotides: TGTGCCAGCAGCCACCACTTGTGGGAGTCCGAGCAGTACTTC.

The gene calls are TRBV12-5 and TRBJ1-2; tentative D call: TRBD1 (5 bases). Trimming took off 6 bases at V and 7 bases at J, with 21 bases between the two ends. The CDR3 length is 15 residues. Germline lookup yields CDR1 LGHNT and CDR2 FRNRAP. The CDR3 bases are TGTGCTAGTGGGGATGATGGGGCCCCAGTAGGTGGCTACACCTTC. This encodes CASGDDGAPVGGYTF.

The J gene is TRBJ1-1, the V gene TRBV19; 10 bases are a match to TRBD1. J was trimmed by 1 base and V by 5 bases; bases with no gene match: 7. CDR1 and CDR2 from the germline V gene are LNHDA and SQIVND (reference sequence). CDR3 length equals 16 residues. CDR3 nucleotide sequence: TGTGCCAGTAGTCCCGGGACAGGGGAGGGGAACACTGAAGCTTTCTTT. Translating gives CASSPGTGEGNTEAFF.

The chain carries TRBV27 and TRBJ2-7, with D perhaps matching TRBD2 (5 bases). The CDR3 covers 14 residues. V was clipped by 3 bases and J by 4 bases, with 13 bases between them. CDR1 MNHEY and CDR2 SMNVEV come from the germline V gene (reference sequence). CDR3 in DNA: TGTGCCAGCAGTTTCCGGGGTAAGTCGTACGAGCAGTACTTC. Translating gives CASSFRGKSYEQYF.

The chain combines TRBV6-5 with TRBJ1-1; no definite D call. CDR1 MNHEY and CDR2 SVGAGI come from the germline V gene. The CDR3 consists of 14 residues. Trimming took 0 bases from V and 7 from J, leaving 12 bases between them. CDR3 protein: CASSYSIASVEAFF. The CDR3 DNA is TGTGCCAGCAGTTACTCGATAGCAAGCGTTGAAGCTTTCTTT.

This chain connects TRBV4-1 to TRBJ2-1; 7 positions match TRBD2. V was clipped by 3 bases and J by 4 bases; unmatched bases: 6. This CDR3 has 15 residues. The germline V gene encodes CDR1 MGHRA and CDR2 YSYEKL. The CDR3 loop is CASSHGRLAYNEQFF. In DNA form, the CDR3 reads TGCGCCAGCAGCCACGGGCGACTAGCATACAATGAGCAGTTCTTC.

This CDR3 is CASSPRRSGAHWEQYF. DNA for the CDR3: TGTGCCAGCAGCCCCCGGAGGTCAGGGGCCCACTGGGAGCAGTACTTC. The gene calls are TRBV7-9 and TRBJ2-7, with D possibly matching TRBD1 (6 bases). Deletions cut 5 bases from V and 7 bases from J, with 24 bases between. The CDR3 has 16 amino acids. The germline V gene encodes CDR1 SEHNR and CDR2 FQNEAQ (reference sequence).

CDR3 nucleotide sequence: TGTGCCAGCAGCGTCCCCCCCGACAGACCTAACTATGGCTACACCTTC. Protein sequence: CASSVPPDRPNYGYTF. The V gene is TRBV28, the J gene TRBJ1-2, with a tentative D call TRBD1 (5 bases). V was trimmed by 6 bases and J by 0 bases, leaving 17 bases between them. Germline V gene sequence: CDR1 MDHEN, CDR2 SYDVKM. The CDR3 extends over 16 amino acids.

With regard to this clone: This sample also contains other DNA sequences that code for the same CDR3. This chain joins TRBV27 and TRBJ2-1; D is ambiguous. CDR1 and CDR2 from the germline V gene are MNHEY and SMNVEV (reference sequence). V was shortened by 2 bases and J by 4 bases, with 9 bases between the two germline ends. CDR3 length: 14 amino acids. As DNA, the CDR3 is TGTGCCAGCAGTTTAATTTCCTCGTACAATGAGCAGTTCTTC. Protein sequence: CASSLISSYNEQFF.

The chain couples TRBV9 to TRBJ2-7, with TRBD2 identical over 9 bases. CDR1 SGDLS and CDR2 YYNGEE come from the germline V gene. The CDR3 runs 16 residues. The V gene end was trimmed by 1 base and the J gene end by 6 bases; junction bases not matched to a gene: 11. The CDR3 reads CASSVFAGTSPTEQYF. CDR3 DNA: TGTGCCAGCAGCGTATTTGCCGGGACTAGCCCTACCGAGCAGTACTTC.

This chain uses TRBV14 with TRBJ2-4; D is possibly TRBD2 (5 bases). The CDR3 has 14 amino acids. The germline V and J ends were trimmed by 0 bases and 16 bases, with 19 bases remaining between them. CDR1 is SGHDN and CDR2 is FVKESK in the germline V gene. The CDR3 loop is CASSQDWLAGPLYF. Here the CDR3 DNA reads TGTGCCAGCAGCCAAGATTGGCTCGCGGGCCCTCTATACTTC.

The chain carries TRBV6-1 and TRBJ1-5, with D possibly TRBD1 on 6 matching bases. The CDR3 covers 14 residues. Trimming cost V 4 bases and J 0 bases, with 7 bases left between them. Germline V gene data show CDR1 as MNHNS and CDR2 as SASEGT. CDR3 protein: CASSVQGSNQPQHF. The CDR3 region has the DNA TGTGCCAGCAGTGTACAGGGTAGCAATCAGCCCCAGCATTTT.

This clone has just a few counts. This chain joins TRBV2 and TRBJ1-1; D is possibly TRBD1 (6 bases). This CDR3 has 14 residues. V dropped 8 bases and J dropped 5 bases, with 18 bases sitting between them. The germline gives CDR1 SNHLY, CDR2 FYNNEI. CDR3 in DNA: TGTGCCAGCGGAGACACCGGGACACTGACTGAAGCTTTCTTT. Its protein product is CASGDTGTLTEAFF.

The chain employs TRBV7-3 and TRBJ2-1, with 7 nucleotides matching TRBD1. CDR1 is SGHTA and CDR2 is FQGTGA in the germline V gene. This CDR3 spans 13 amino acids. With 4 bases clipped from V and 5 bases from J, the junction kept 2 bases outside the gene matches. DNA of the CDR3: TGTGCCAGCAGCTCTACAGGGGACAATGAGCAGTTCTTC. Its translation: CASSSTGDNEQFF. The variable domain in full, with the rest retrieved from reference TRBV7-3 and TRBJ2-1, is GAGVSQTPSNKVTEKGKYVELRCDPISGHTALYWYRQSLGQGPEFLIYFQGTGAADDSGLPNDRFFAVRPEGSVSTLKIQRTERGDSAVYLCASSSTGDNEQFFGPGTRLTVL.

The chain couples TRBV7-9 to TRBJ2-1, with TRBD1 as a possible D gene (6 bases). The V end was cut by 5 bases, the J end by 6 bases, with 20 bases between. This CDR3 region has 16 residues. The germline gives CDR1 SEHNR, CDR2 FQNEAQ (reference sequence). CDR3 protein: CASSPQTGHRSNEQFF. CDR3 nucleotide sequence: TGTGCCAGCAGCCCGCAAACGGGACATAGATCCAATGAGCAGTTCTTC.

This clone was observed a single time. The chain combines TRBV4-3 with TRBJ2-4, with 9 nucleotides matching TRBD1. CDR1 is LGHNA, CDR2 YSLEER, per germline. The CDR3 spans 18 residues. With V trimmed by 0 bases and J by 5 bases, 11 bases remained unmatched. The CDR3: CASSQDPYRGLRENIQYF. The CDR3 nucleotides read TGCGCCAGCAGCCAAGATCCCTACAGGGGGCTAAGGGAAAACATTCAGTACTTC.

CDR3 in DNA: TGCGCCAGCAGCCCTCGTAGCGGGACCCTCAATGAGCAGTTCTTC. It is translated as CASSPRSGTLNEQFF. The rearrangement joins TRBV5-1 to TRBJ2-1, with TRBD2 matching over 8 bases. The germline V gene encodes CDR1 SGHRS and CDR2 YFSETQ. V dropped 4 bases and J dropped 6; count of bases not matched to a gene: 9. There are 15 residues in the CDR3.

This chain uses TRBV5-6 with TRBJ1-5, with unresolved D. CDR3 length equals 18 residues. CDR1 and CDR2 from the germline V gene are SGHDT and YYEEEE. V was cut by 1 base and J by 0 bases, with 17 bases left in between. Written as DNA, the CDR3 is TGTGCCAGCAGCTTGCTACGTTCACGGGGATATAGCAATCAGCCCCAGCATTTT. Amino acids: CASSLLRSRGYSNQPQHF.

J is TRBJ2-1 and V is TRBV28; D remains unclear. The CDR3 has 12 residues. Germline CDR1 and CDR2: MDHEN and SYDVKM. Trimming stripped 2 bases from V and 4 bases from J, with 3 bases between. The CDR3 reads CASSLRYNEQFF. CDR3 DNA: TGTGCCAGCAGTTTACGTTACAATGAGCAGTTCTTC.

The rearrangement links TRBV30 to TRBJ1-2; a possible D gene is TRBD1 (5 bases). Germline CDR1 GTSNPN, CDR2 SVGIG (reference sequence). Trimming pared 2 bases from V and 4 bases from J, leaving 17 bases between. CDR3 length: 15 residues. The CDR3 spells CAWSRSGSYSYGYTF. The CDR3 bases are TGTGCCTGGAGTAGGTCAGGGTCCTACAGCTATGGCTACACCTTC.